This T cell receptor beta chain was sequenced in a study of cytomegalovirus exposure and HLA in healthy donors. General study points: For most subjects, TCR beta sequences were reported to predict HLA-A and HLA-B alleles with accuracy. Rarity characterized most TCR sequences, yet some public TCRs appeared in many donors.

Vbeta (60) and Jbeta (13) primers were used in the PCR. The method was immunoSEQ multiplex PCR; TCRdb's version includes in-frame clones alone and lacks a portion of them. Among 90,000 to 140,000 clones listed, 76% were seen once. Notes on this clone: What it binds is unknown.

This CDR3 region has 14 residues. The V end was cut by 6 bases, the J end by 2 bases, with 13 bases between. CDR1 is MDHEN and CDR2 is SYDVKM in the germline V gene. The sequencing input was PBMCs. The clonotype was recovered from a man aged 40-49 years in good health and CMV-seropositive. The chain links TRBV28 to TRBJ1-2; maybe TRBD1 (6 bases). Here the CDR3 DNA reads TGTGCCAGCAGCTTAGGGGGGGGCAACTATGGCTACACCTTC. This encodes CASSLGGGNYGYTF.